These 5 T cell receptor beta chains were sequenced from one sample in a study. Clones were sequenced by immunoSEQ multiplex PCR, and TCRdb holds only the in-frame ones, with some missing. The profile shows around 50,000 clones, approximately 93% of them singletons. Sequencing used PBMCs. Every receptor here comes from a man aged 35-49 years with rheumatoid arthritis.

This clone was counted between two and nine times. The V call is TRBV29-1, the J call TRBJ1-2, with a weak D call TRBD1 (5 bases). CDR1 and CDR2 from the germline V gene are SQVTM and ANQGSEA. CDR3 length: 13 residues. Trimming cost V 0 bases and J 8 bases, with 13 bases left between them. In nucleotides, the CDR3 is TGCAGCGTTGAAGATCAGGAAGCAGGGGGCTACACCTTC. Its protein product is CSVEDQEAGGYTF.

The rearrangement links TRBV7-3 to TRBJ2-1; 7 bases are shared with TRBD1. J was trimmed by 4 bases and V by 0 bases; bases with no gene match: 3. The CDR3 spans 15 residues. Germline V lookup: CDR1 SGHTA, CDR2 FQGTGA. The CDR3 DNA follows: TGTGCCAGCAGCTTAACTAGGGACAGTTACAATGAGCAGTTCTTC. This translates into CASSLTRDSYNEQFF.

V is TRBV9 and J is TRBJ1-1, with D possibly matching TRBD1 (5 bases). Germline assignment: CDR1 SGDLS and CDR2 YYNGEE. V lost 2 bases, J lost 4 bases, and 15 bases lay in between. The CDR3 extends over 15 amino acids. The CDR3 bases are TGTGCCAGCAGCGTCACCGGACGGGGGAGCACTGAAGCTTTCTTT. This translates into CASSVTGRGSTEAFF.

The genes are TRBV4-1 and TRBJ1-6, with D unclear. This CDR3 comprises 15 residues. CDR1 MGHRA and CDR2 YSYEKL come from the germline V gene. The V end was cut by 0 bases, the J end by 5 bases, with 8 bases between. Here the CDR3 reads CASSQDWADNSPLHF. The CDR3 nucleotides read TGCGCCAGCAGCCAAGATTGGGCAGATAATTCACCCCTCCACTTT.

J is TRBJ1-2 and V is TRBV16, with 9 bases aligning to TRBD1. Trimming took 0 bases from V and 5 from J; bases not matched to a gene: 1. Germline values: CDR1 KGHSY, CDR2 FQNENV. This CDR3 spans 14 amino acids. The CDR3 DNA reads TGTGCCAGCAGCCAATCCGGGACAGGGTATGGCTACACCTTC. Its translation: CASSQSGTGYGYTF.